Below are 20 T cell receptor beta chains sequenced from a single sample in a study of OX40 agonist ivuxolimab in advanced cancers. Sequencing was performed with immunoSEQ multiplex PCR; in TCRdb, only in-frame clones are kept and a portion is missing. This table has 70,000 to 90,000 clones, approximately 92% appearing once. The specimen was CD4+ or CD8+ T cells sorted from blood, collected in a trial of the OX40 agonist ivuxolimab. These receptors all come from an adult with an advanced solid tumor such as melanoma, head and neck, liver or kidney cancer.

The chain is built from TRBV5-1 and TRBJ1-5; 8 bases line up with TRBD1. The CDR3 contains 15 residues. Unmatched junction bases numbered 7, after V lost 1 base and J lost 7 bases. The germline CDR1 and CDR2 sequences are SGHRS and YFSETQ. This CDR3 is CASSLTPGQEQPQHF. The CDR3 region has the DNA TGCGCCAGCAGCTTGACCCCGGGACAGGAGCAGCCCCAGCATTTT.

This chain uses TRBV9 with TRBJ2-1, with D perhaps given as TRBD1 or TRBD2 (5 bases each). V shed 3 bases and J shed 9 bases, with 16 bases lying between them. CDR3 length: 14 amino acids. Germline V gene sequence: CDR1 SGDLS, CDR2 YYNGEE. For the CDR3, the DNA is TGTGCCAGCAGCGCCATGTGGGAGAGGGGTGAGCAGTTCTTC. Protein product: CASSAMWERGEQFF.

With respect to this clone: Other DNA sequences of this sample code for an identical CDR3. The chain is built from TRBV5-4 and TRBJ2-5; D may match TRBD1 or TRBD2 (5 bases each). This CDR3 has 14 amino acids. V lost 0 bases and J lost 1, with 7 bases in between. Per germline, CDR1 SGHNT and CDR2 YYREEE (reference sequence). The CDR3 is CASSLAGTQETQYF. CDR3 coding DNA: TGTGCCAGCAGCTTGGCGGGGACCCAAGAGACCCAGTACTTC.

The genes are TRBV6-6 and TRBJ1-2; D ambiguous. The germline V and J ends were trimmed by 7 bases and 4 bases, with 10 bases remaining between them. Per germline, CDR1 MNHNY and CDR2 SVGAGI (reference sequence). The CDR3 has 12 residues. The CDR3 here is CASKTRGYGYTF. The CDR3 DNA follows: TGTGCCAGCAAAACCCGGGGCTATGGCTACACCTTC.

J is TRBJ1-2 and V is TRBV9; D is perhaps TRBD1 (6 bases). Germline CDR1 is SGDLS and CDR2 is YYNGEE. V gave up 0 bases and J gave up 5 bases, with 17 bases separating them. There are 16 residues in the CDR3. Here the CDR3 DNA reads TGTGCCAGCAGCGTAGGATCTCAGGGGCAGCGTTATGGCTACACCTTC. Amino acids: CASSVGSQGQRYGYTF.

The CDR3 DNA is TGTGCCAGCAGCGTAGGGACAGGACGAGACATGAACACTGAAGCTTTCTTT. Protein product: CASSVGTGRDMNTEAFF. This chain links TRBV9 with TRBJ1-1, with 7 positions matching TRBD1. In germline, CDR1 is SGDLS, CDR2 YYNGEE. The CDR3 runs 17 residues. With 0 bases clipped from V and 0 bases from J, the junction kept 8 bases outside the gene matches.

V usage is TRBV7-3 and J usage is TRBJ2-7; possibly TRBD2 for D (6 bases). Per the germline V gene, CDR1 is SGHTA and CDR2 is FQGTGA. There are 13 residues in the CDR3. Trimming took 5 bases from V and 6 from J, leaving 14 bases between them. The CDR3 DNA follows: TGTGCCAGCAGCCAAATTCAGGGAGGCGAGCAGTACTTC. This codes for CASSQIQGGEQYF.

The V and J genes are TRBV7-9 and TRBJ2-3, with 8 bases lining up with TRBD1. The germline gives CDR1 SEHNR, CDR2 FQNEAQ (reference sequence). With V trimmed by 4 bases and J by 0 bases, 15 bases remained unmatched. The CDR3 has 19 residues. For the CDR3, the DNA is TGTGCCAGCAGCTCTACCCGGACAGGGCTCTTACCCAGCACAGATACGCAGTATTTT. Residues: CASSSTRTGLLPSTDTQYF. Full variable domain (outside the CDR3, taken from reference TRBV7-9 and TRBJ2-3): DTGVSQNPRHKITKRGQNVTFRCDPISEHNRLYWYRQTLGQGPEFLTYFQNEAQLEKSRLLSDRFSAERPKGSFSTLEIQRTEQGDSAMYLCASSSTRTGLLPSTDTQYFGPGTRLTVL.

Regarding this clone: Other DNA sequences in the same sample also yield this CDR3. The CDR3, as DNA: TGCAGCGTTGACAGGGGAGGCACAGATACGCAGTATTTT. Translation: CSVDRGGTDTQYF. The rearrangement joins TRBV29-1 to TRBJ2-3, with D possibly matching TRBD1 (6 bases). CDR1 SQVTM and CDR2 ANQGSEA come from the germline V gene. The CDR3 extends over 13 amino acids. V shed 3 bases and J shed 1 base, with 8 bases lying between them.

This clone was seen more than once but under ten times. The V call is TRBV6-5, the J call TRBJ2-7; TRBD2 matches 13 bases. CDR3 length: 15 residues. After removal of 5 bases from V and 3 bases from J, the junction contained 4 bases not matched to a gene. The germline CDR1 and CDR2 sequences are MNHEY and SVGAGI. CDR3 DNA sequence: TGTGCCAGCAGTCGAAGACTAGCGGGGGGCTACGAGCAGTACTTC. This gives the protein CASSRRLAGGYEQYF.

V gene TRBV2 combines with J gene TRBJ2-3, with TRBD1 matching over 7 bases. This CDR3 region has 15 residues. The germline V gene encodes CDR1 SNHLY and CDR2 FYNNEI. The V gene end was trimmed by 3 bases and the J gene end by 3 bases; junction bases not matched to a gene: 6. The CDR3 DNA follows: TGTGCCAGCAGTGATGTGGGACAGCTTACAGATACGCAGTATTTT. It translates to CASSDVGQLTDTQYF.

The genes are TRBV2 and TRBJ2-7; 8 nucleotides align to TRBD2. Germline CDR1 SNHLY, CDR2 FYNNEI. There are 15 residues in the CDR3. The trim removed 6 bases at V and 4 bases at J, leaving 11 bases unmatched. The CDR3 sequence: CASSPTGGVLYEQYF. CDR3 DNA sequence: TGTGCCAGCAGCCCCACCGGGGGGGTTCTATACGAGCAGTACTTC.

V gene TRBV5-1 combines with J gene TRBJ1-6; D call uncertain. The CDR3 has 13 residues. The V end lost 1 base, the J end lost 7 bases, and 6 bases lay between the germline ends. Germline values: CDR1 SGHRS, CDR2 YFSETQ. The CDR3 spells CASSLIGNSPLHF. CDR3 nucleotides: TGCGCCAGCAGCTTGATAGGGAATTCACCCCTCCACTTT.

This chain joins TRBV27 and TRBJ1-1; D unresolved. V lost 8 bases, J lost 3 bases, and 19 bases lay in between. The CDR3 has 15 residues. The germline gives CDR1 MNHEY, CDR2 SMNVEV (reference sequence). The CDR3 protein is CASYTPLQWDTEAFF. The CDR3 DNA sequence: TGTGCCAGCTACACACCGCTTCAGTGGGACACTGAAGCTTTCTTT.

CDR3 in amino acids: CASSPGEYTEAFF. The DNA for the CDR3 is TGTGCCAGCTCACCAGGGGAGTACACTGAAGCTTTCTTT. The gene calls are TRBV18 and TRBJ1-1; no definite D call. The CDR3 sequence is 13 residues long. CDR1 is KGHSH, CDR2 LQKENI, per germline. The V gene lost 2 bases and the J gene lost 3 bases, with 7 bases spanning the gap.

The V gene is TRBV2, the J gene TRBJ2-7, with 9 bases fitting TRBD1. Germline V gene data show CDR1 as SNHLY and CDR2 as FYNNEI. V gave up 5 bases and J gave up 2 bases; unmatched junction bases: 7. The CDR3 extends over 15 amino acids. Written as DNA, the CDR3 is TGTGCCAGCAGTTTGACAGGGGGGTCTCCCTACGAGCAGTACTTC. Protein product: CASSLTGGSPYEQYF.

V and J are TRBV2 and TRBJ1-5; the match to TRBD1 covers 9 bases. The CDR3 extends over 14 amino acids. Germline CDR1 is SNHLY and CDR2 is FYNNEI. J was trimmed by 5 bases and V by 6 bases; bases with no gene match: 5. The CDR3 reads CASRKGQGDQPQHF. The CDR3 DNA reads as TGTGCCAGCAGGAAGGGACAGGGCGATCAGCCCCAGCATTTT.

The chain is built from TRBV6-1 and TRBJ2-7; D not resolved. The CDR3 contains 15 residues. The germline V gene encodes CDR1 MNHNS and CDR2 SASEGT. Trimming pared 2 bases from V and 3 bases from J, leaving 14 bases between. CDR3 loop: CASSEREFLNYEQYF. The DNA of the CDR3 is TGTGCCAGCAGTGAAAGGGAATTTCTTAACTACGAGCAGTACTTC.

The CDR3 reads CASSDLIRGDTQYF. In DNA form, the CDR3 reads TGTGCCAGCAGTGATTTAATCCGGGGAGATACGCAGTATTTT. The rearrangement joins TRBV2 to TRBJ2-3; D perhaps matches TRBD2 (5 bases). V lost 3 bases to trimming and J lost 5 bases, with 12 bases between them. The germline gives CDR1 SNHLY, CDR2 FYNNEI. There are 14 residues in the CDR3.

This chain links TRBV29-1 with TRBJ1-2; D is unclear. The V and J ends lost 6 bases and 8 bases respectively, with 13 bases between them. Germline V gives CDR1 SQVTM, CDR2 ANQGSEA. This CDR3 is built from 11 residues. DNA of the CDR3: TGCAGCGTCCACACCGGGTCCGGCTACACCTTC. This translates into CSVHTGSGYTF.